Listed here are 31 T cell receptor beta chains from one sample, sequenced in a study of T cell changes during pregnancy in multiple sclerosis (dated by TCRdb to about 2019). Libraries were prepared through the immunoSEQ multiplex PCR assay. Here the immuneACCESS table is served through TCRdb, limited to in-frame sequences with V and J called. Missing clones are a known gap in these copies; in checked studies unresolved V genes cover under half, and the rest lacks a known reason. The sample table shows 60,000 or so clones, and about 89% are seen once. The ten largest clones represent about 0.5% of the sample. The sample here was CD4+ T cells from peripheral blood mononuclear cells, taken after pregnancy. All receptors derive from a female donor in good health, enrolled as a control in a pregnancy study.

This clone was counted a single time. The genes are TRBV7-2 and TRBJ1-5, with no clear D. Germline CDR1 SGHTA, CDR2 FQGNSA. The CDR3 runs 15 residues. V lost 1 base and J lost 5, with 12 bases in between. In nucleotides, the CDR3 is TGTGCCAGCAGCTTAGATGCAGGAGGGCATCAGCCCCAGCATTTT. Translating it yields CASSLDAGGHQPQHF.

The chain is built from TRBV4-3 and TRBJ1-5; no clear D. Trimming removed 0 bases from V and 4 bases from J, with 10 bases in between. CDR3 size: 15 residues. CDR1 is LGHNA, CDR2 YSLEER, per germline. CDR3 DNA: TGCGCCAGCAGCCAAGATTACGAGCGTAATCAGCCCCAGCATTTT. Translation gives CASSQDYERNQPQHF.

The V gene is TRBV5-8, the J gene TRBJ1-3; 11 nucleotides match TRBD1. Trimming cost V 2 bases and J 4 bases; bases outside gene matches: 11. Germline lookup yields CDR1 SGHTS and CDR2 YDEGEE. CDR3 length: 18 residues. The CDR3 spells CASSFDGRDRGYGNTIYF. For the CDR3, the DNA is TGTGCCAGCAGCTTCGACGGCCGGGACAGGGGGTACGGAAACACCATATATTTT.

The chain carries TRBV9 and TRBJ2-3; 11 nucleotides match TRBD2. Trimming cost V 6 bases and J 5 bases; bases outside gene matches: 11. Germline V gene sequence: CDR1 SGDLS, CDR2 YYNGEE. The CDR3 length is 16 residues. The CDR3 reads CASTVMVAGGLDTQYF. The CDR3 nucleotides are TGTGCCAGCACCGTCATGGTAGCGGGGGGGTTAGATACGCAGTATTTT.

The chain carries TRBV7-9 and TRBJ1-6; 8 nucleotides line up with TRBD1. V was clipped by 3 bases and J by 6 bases; unmatched bases: 4. This CDR3 contains 15 residues. Looked up from germline, CDR1 is SEHNR and CDR2 is FQNEAQ (reference sequence). The CDR3 nucleotides read TGTGCCAGCAGCTTGTCAGGACAGGGTAATTCACCCCTCCACTTT. This sequence encodes CASSLSGQGNSPLHF.

V is TRBV4-2 and J is TRBJ2-2; D is possibly TRBD1 (5 bases). V lost 1 base and J lost 3, with 12 bases in between. Germline V lookup: CDR1 LGHNA, CDR2 YNFKEQ. The CDR3 spans 16 residues. The CDR3 loop is CASSQATSRDTGELFF. The CDR3 DNA reads TGTGCCAGCAGCCAAGCCACGAGCAGGGACACCGGGGAGCTGTTTTTT.

The chain couples TRBV2 to TRBJ1-6; 7 positions match TRBD1. V dropped 8 bases and J dropped 10; count of bases not matched to a gene: 11. CDR3 size: 14 residues. Germline V lookup: CDR1 SNHLY, CDR2 FYNNEI. For the CDR3, the DNA is TGTGCCAGCGGGAGACAGGGTCTGGGATCACCCCTCCACTTT. It translates to CASGRQGLGSPLHF. Based on the CDR3 plus reference TRBV2 and TRBJ1-6, the full variable domain is EPEVTQTPSHQVTQMGQEVILRCVPISNHLYFYWYRQILGQKVEFLVSFYNNEISEKSEIFDDQFSVERPDGSNFTLKIRSTKLEDSAMYFCASGRQGLGSPLHFGNGTRLTVT.

The V call is TRBV2, the J call TRBJ1-5; 10 bases agree with TRBD1. The V gene's germline CDR1 is SNHLY and CDR2 FYNNEI. J lost 4 bases, V lost 7 bases, and 4 bases had no gene match. This CDR3 spans 14 amino acids. The CDR3 coding sequence is TGTGCCAGCACCCGGGACAGGGGTAATCAGCCCCAGCATTTT. This gives the protein CASTRDRGNQPQHF.

J is TRBJ1-5 and V is TRBV12-5, with D possibly TRBD1 on 5 matching bases. Germline-derived CDR1 and CDR2 are LGHNT and FRNRAP. V was cut by 7 bases and J by 10 bases, with 23 bases left in between. The CDR3 loop spans 15 amino acids. The CDR3 loop is CASAPAGSLRVPQHF. The CDR3 DNA is TGTGCTAGTGCCCCCGCAGGGTCTCTTAGGGTCCCCCAGCATTTT.

The chain recombines TRBV12-5 with TRBJ2-7; 7 bases map to TRBD1. The germline V gene encodes CDR1 LGHNT and CDR2 FRNRAP. V was pared by 9 bases and J by 2 bases, with 16 bases of the junction left unmatched. The CDR3 sequence is 16 residues long. The CDR3 DNA sequence: TGTGCTAGGGACCGGGACAGTGTAACGTATCCCTACGAGCAGTACTTC. This translates into CARDRDSVTYPYEQYF.

V is TRBV18 and J is TRBJ2-1, with 10 bases fitting TRBD1. Germline V lookup: CDR1 KGHSH, CDR2 LQKENI. V lost 0 bases and J lost 9; bases outside the gene matches: 8. The CDR3 is 16 residues long. The CDR3 bases are TGTGCCAGCTCACCACCGTGGGGACAGGGGATAGGTGAGCAGTTCTTC. Residues: CASSPPWGQGIGEQFF.

Regarding this clone: One end of the junction does not line up with germline, which may come from a read error. The rearrangement uses TRBV13 and TRBJ1-1; 8 nucleotides match TRBD1. Per germline, CDR1 PRHDT and CDR2 FYEKMQ (reference sequence). The CDR3 is 16 amino acids. CDR3 loop: CASTLGAGGMGTEAFF. CDR3 nucleotides: TGTGCCAGCACCTTAGGGGCAGGGGGCATGGGCACTGAAGCTTTCTTT.

The chain couples TRBV27 to TRBJ2-3, with TRBD2 as a possible D gene (6 bases). V was shortened by 5 bases and J by 5 bases, with 29 bases between the two germline ends. The germline V gene encodes CDR1 MNHEY and CDR2 SMNVEV (reference sequence). The CDR3 has 19 amino acids. The CDR3 reads CASSPQGGAPVVYGDTQYF. DNA of the CDR3: TGTGCCAGCAGTCCCCAAGGCGGGGCCCCCGTGGTGTATGGAGATACGCAGTATTTT.

This chain uses TRBV9 with TRBJ2-1, with 7 bases matching TRBD1. Unmatched junction bases numbered 4, after V lost 3 bases and J lost 4 bases. This CDR3 contains 14 residues. Germline CDR1 SGDLS, CDR2 YYNGEE. CDR3: CASSAATGYNEQFF. The CDR3 bases are TGTGCCAGCAGCGCCGCGACAGGGTACAATGAGCAGTTCTTC.

As DNA, the CDR3 is TGCGCCAGCAGCTTTAGCGGGGGAACCACAGATACGCAGTATTTT. Protein product: CASSFSGGTTDTQYF. This sequence joins TRBV5-1 and TRBJ2-3; 9 positions agree with TRBD2. V dropped 2 bases and J dropped 2; count of bases not matched to a gene: 3. CDR1 SGHRS and CDR2 YFSETQ come from the germline V gene. The length of the CDR3 is 15 residues.

The chain couples TRBV6-5 to TRBJ1-6; TRBD1 might be the D (5 bases). The CDR3 runs to 14 residues. Trimming stripped 7 bases from V and 7 bases from J, with 14 bases between. CDR1 MNHEY and CDR2 SVGAGI come from the germline V gene. The DNA for the CDR3 is TGTGCCAGCACGCGGGGCTTGGGGAATTCACCCCTCCACTTT. This sequence encodes CASTRGLGNSPLHF.

The CDR3 loop is CASSLAAGELFF. The DNA of the CDR3 is TGTGCCAGCAGTCTAGCGGCCGGGGAGCTGTTTTTT. This chain links TRBV6-6 with TRBJ2-2; 7 bases are shared with TRBD2. The V gene's germline CDR1 is MNHNY and CDR2 SVGAGI (reference sequence). The J segment lost 6 bases and the V segment lost 5 bases, leaving 0 bases of the junction unmatched. The CDR3 loop spans 12 amino acids.

This clone has at least ten counts. The chain uses TRBV25-1 and TRBJ1-1; no clear D gene. The germline V gene encodes CDR1 MGHDK and CDR2 SYGVNS. The CDR3 is 15 amino acids. V was cut by 6 bases and J by 5 bases, with 19 bases left in between. As DNA, the CDR3 is TGTGCCAGCAGAAATAATCTCGGAGGGAGAACTGAAGCTTTCTTT. The encoded protein is CASRNNLGGRTEAFF.

In its sample, this clone was seen once. V is TRBV5-8 and J is TRBJ2-1; D is unclear. V was clipped by 0 bases and J by 0 bases, with 10 bases between them. The germline gives CDR1 SGHTS, CDR2 YDEGEE. The CDR3 has 16 amino acids. The CDR3 loop reads CASSLALTSSYNEQFF. The DNA of the CDR3 is TGTGCCAGCAGCTTGGCCTTGACAAGCTCCTACAATGAGCAGTTCTTC.

The chain couples TRBV19 to TRBJ1-5; no definite D call. V shed 5 bases and J shed 4 bases, with 15 bases lying between them. Germline values: CDR1 LNHDA, CDR2 SQIVND (reference sequence). This CDR3 region has 15 residues. The CDR3 loop reads CASSFARETNQPQHF. CDR3 sequence (DNA): TGTGCCAGTAGTTTTGCTCGGGAGACGAATCAGCCCCAGCATTTT.

The CDR3 DNA reads as TGTGCCAGCAGCTTAAAAGCGGCAGGGGGCTATAATTCACCCCTCCACTTT. Translation: CASSLKAAGGYNSPLHF. The chain employs TRBV7-8 and TRBJ1-6, with TRBD1 matching over 7 bases. V was clipped by 2 bases and J by 3 bases; unmatched bases: 7. This CDR3 comprises 17 residues. Germline V gene sequence: CDR1 SGHVS, CDR2 FQNEAQ. Drawing the rest from reference TRBV7-8 and TRBJ1-6, the complete variable domain is GAGVSQSPRYKVAKRGQDVALRCDPISGHVSLFWYQQALGQGPEFLTYFQNEAQLDKSGLPSDRFFAERPEGSVSTLKIQRTQQEDSAVYLCASSLKAAGGYNSPLHFGNGTRLTVT.

This sequence joins TRBV9 and TRBJ2-3; a weak D match, TRBD2 (7 bases). This CDR3 spans 14 amino acids. CDR1 and CDR2 (germline): SGDLS, YYNGEE. Deletions cut 7 bases from V and 0 bases from J, with 12 bases between. CDR3 in amino acids: CASSGGHSTDTQYF. CDR3 bases: TGTGCCAGCTCGGGGGGACATAGCACAGATACGCAGTATTTT.

V and J are TRBV5-1 and TRBJ2-1; 12 nucleotides agree with TRBD2. Looked up from germline, CDR1 is SGHRS and CDR2 is YFSETQ. Trimming removed 5 bases from V and 2 bases from J; junction bases left unmatched: 8. This CDR3 comprises 17 residues. The CDR3 DNA follows: TGCGCCAGCAGACGATCTCTAGCGGGGGGGCCCTACAATGAGCAGTTCTTC. Its translation is CASRRSLAGGPYNEQFF.

The chain joins TRBV18 to TRBJ1-4, with D hard to call. The germline V gene encodes CDR1 KGHSH and CDR2 LQKENI. The CDR3 extends over 15 amino acids. Trimming left V 2 bases short and J 2 bases short, with 9 bases between. The CDR3 nucleotides are TGTGCCAGCTCACCAATACGAGAGACTAATGAAAAACTGTTTTTT. It yields the protein CASSPIRETNEKLFF.

The chain has TRBV30 and TRBJ2-2; D is unclear. The V gene lost 0 bases and the J gene lost 5 bases, with 10 bases spanning the gap. The germline gives CDR1 GTSNPN, CDR2 SVGIG (reference sequence). This CDR3 is built from 14 residues. CDR3 nucleotides: TGTGCCTGGAGTGTAGGCTGGAGAACCGGGGAGCTGTTTTTT. This codes for CAWSVGWRTGELFF.

The rearrangement joins TRBV7-9 to TRBJ1-2; D might be TRBD1 (5 bases). With 3 bases removed from V and 3 bases from J, the gap between germline ends came to 14 bases. There are 15 residues in the CDR3. CDR1 is SEHNR, CDR2 FQNEAQ, per germline (reference sequence). The CDR3, as DNA: TGTGCCAGCAGCTTTGCAGGGAATGGGGACTATGGCTACACCTTC. Protein product: CASSFAGNGDYGYTF.

CDR3 sequence reads: CASALLQGQETQYF. The DNA of the CDR3 is TGTGCCAGCGCTCTACTCCAGGGTCAAGAGACCCAGTACTTC. The chain recombines TRBV18 with TRBJ2-5; a possible D gene is TRBD1 (5 bases). Germline V gene sequence: CDR1 KGHSH, CDR2 LQKENI. Trimming cost V 8 bases and J 2 bases, with 15 bases left between them. The CDR3 sequence is 14 residues long.

The rearrangement joins TRBV6-5 to TRBJ2-2; maybe TRBD2 (5 bases). V gave up 4 bases and J gave up 1 base, with 10 bases separating them. The CDR3 covers 15 residues. Per germline, CDR1 MNHEY and CDR2 SVGAGI. Written as DNA, the CDR3 is TGTGCCAGCAGTTTCGAGGGCGTGAACACCGGGGAGCTGTTTTTT. Residues: CASSFEGVNTGELFF.

This CDR3 is CASSRAGTEAFF. CDR3 nucleotide sequence: TGTGCCAGCAGCAGGGCGGGGACTGAAGCTTTCTTT. This chain joins TRBV9 and TRBJ1-1; D not resolved. Trimming took 4 bases from V and 5 from J, leaving 9 bases between them. The germline V gene encodes CDR1 SGDLS and CDR2 YYNGEE. The CDR3 is made up of 12 amino acids. The full variable domain, rest sourced from reference TRBV9 and TRBJ1-1, is DSGVTQTPKHLITATGQRVTLRCSPRSGDLSVYWYQQSLDQGLQFLIQYYNGEERAKGNILERFSAQQFPDLHSELNLSSLELGDSALYFCASSRAGTEAFFGQGTRLTVV.

The chain recombines TRBV19 with TRBJ2-4, with TRBD1 matching over 11 bases. V lost 6 bases and J lost 9; bases outside the gene matches: 16. CDR1 and CDR2 from the germline V gene are LNHDA and SQIVND (reference sequence). The CDR3 contains 17 residues. CDR3 loop: CASSHSSGTGGFGIQYF. CDR3 DNA sequence: TGTGCCAGTAGCCACAGCTCCGGGACAGGGGGTTTTGGCATTCAGTACTTC.

This chain joins TRBV29-1 and TRBJ1-4, with 9 bases fitting TRBD1. CDR3 size: 14 residues. Germline CDR1 is SQVTM and CDR2 is ANQGSEA. V shed 6 bases, J shed 7 bases, and the junction held 9 bases outside the gene matches. As DNA, the CDR3 is TGCAGCGTCGCGACAGGGGGGAGGGCTGAAAAACTGTTTTTT. Its translation is CSVATGGRAEKLFF.